A selection of T cell receptor beta chains follows, all from one sample in a study of shared clonotypes between healthy human individuals. The method was immunoSEQ multiplex PCR; TCRdb's version includes in-frame clones alone and lacks a portion of them. There are around 2.1 million clones in the sample; approximately 94% occur only once, and around 1.7% lies in the top ten. The specimen sequenced was naive CD8+ T cells from PBMCs. These receptor sequences come from a man aged 18 to 29 in good health. Some clones in this sample may be carry-over from other donors' samples. CDR3s include the opening cysteine and the closing phenylalanine or tryptophan. Each record gives: J gene, clone size, D gene, V gene, CDR3 DNA, CDR3 protein. D genes are given only for firm matches. Expanded clones are given a class, and other clones once, few, many or no size at all.

J gene: TRBJ2-2
clone size: .
D gene: .
V gene: TRBV2
CDR3 DNA: TGTGCCAGCAGTGAGGGGTCGGGTGTAACCGGGGAGCTGTTTTTT
CDR3 protein: CASSEGSGVTGELFF

J gene: TRBJ2-1
clone size: .
D gene: TRBD1
V gene: TRBV28
CDR3 DNA: TGTGCCAGTTCCCTTGCCAGGGGGTATCACAATGAGCAGTTCTTC
CDR3 protein: CASSLARGYHNEQFF

J gene: TRBJ1-1
clone size: few
D gene: .
V gene: TRBV29-1
CDR3 DNA: TGCAGCGCCACAACCATGAACACTGAAGCTTTCTTT
CDR3 protein: CSATTMNTEAFF

J gene: TRBJ2-3
clone size: .
D gene: .
V gene: TRBV28
CDR3 DNA: TGTGCCAGCAGTTTACAGCCCTGGCCTAGCACAGATACGCAGTATTTT
CDR3 protein: CASSLQPWPSTDTQYF

J gene: TRBJ2-1
clone size: .
D gene: .
V gene: TRBV29-1
CDR3 DNA: TGCAGCGTTGAAAAGTCAGTATACAATGAGCAGTTCTTC
CDR3 protein: CSVEKSVYNEQFF

J gene: TRBJ2-7
clone size: .
D gene: .
V gene: TRBV7-2
CDR3 DNA: TGTGCCAGCAGCTCCCGGGACGGGGGCTACGAGCAGTACTTC
CDR3 protein: CASSSRDGGYEQYF

J gene: TRBJ2-7
clone size: once
D gene: TRBD2
V gene: TRBV28
CDR3 DNA: TGTGCCAGCAGAGCGGGGGCAGTCCCGGGCGAGCAGTACTTC
CDR3 protein: CASRAGAVPGEQYF

J gene: TRBJ2-5
clone size: .
D gene: .
V gene: TRBV7-2
CDR3 DNA: TGTGCCAGCAGCTTAGGGCAGGGTAGGGTGGCCCAGTACTTC
CDR3 protein: CASSLGQGRVAQYF

J gene: TRBJ2-3
clone size: .
D gene: TRBD2
V gene: TRBV27
CDR3 DNA: TGTGCCAGCGGCGGACTAGCGAACACAGATACGCAGTATTTT
CDR3 protein: CASGGLANTDTQYF

J gene: TRBJ2-5
clone size: .
D gene: .
V gene: TRBV5-6
CDR3 DNA: TGTGCCAGCAGCTTGCCGACGGAAAAAGAGACCCAGTACTTC
CDR3 protein: CASSLPTEKETQYF

J gene: TRBJ2-7
clone size: .
D gene: TRBD1
V gene: TRBV7-7
CDR3 DNA: TGTGCCAGCAGCTTAGCACAGGGGGGCGAGCAGTACTTC
CDR3 protein: CASSLAQGGEQYF

J gene: TRBJ2-1
clone size: .
D gene: .
V gene: TRBV9
CDR3 DNA: TGTGCCAGCAGCGTAGTAAGGACTCCTAACTACAATGAGCAGTTCTTC
CDR3 protein: CASSVVRTPNYNEQFF

J gene: TRBJ1-2
clone size: .
D gene: TRBD1
V gene: TRBV5-5
CDR3 DNA: TGTGCCAGCAGCACCCCCGGACAGGGATTTAGGGATGGCTACACCTTC
CDR3 protein: CASSTPGQGFRDGYTF

J gene: TRBJ2-1
clone size: .
D gene: .
V gene: TRBV9
CDR3 DNA: TGTGCCAGCAGCGTAGATCAGAACGCCCGTAGAGAGCAGTTCTTC
CDR3 protein: CASSVDQNARREQFF

J gene: TRBJ2-1
clone size: .
D gene: .
V gene: TRBV10-3
CDR3 DNA: TGTGCCATCAGTGTACTAGACACTCCCTACAATGAGCAGTTCTTC
CDR3 protein: CAISVLDTPYNEQFF

J gene: TRBJ2-7
clone size: once
D gene: .
V gene: TRBV30
CDR3 DNA: TGTGCAATTGAAACCGGGGCGCCCTACGAGCAGTACTTC
CDR3 protein: CAIETGAPYEQYF

J gene: TRBJ2-7
clone size: .
D gene: .
V gene: TRBV29-1
CDR3 DNA: TGCAGCGCCATTGAGACAGGAACCACCTACGAGCAGTACTTC
CDR3 protein: CSAIETGTTYEQYF

J gene: TRBJ2-1
clone size: .
D gene: TRBD2
V gene: TRBV30
CDR3 DNA: TGTGCCTGGAACTTGGAGGGAGGGGTCTCCAATGAGCAGTTCTTC
CDR3 protein: CAWNLEGGVSNEQFF

J gene: TRBJ1-5
clone size: .
D gene: .
V gene: TRBV6-5
CDR3 DNA: TGTGCCAGCAGTTATTCCCTGCACAGGGTGAATCAGCCCCAGCATTTT
CDR3 protein: CASSYSLHRVNQPQHF

J gene: TRBJ2-5
clone size: .
D gene: .
V gene: TRBV7-2
CDR3 DNA: TGTGCCAGCAGCTCGGGGCTGCGGGAGACCCAGTACTTC
CDR3 protein: CASSSGLRETQYF

J gene: TRBJ2-7
clone size: .
D gene: .
V gene: TRBV7-8
CDR3 DNA: TGTGCCAGCAGCTTTATGGGTTCCTACGAGCAGTACTTC
CDR3 protein: CASSFMGSYEQYF

J gene: TRBJ1-1
clone size: .
D gene: .
V gene: TRBV28
CDR3 DNA: TGTGCCAGCAGTTTGGATAGGGTAGGGATAAGAGCTTTCTTT
CDR3 protein: CASSLDRVGIRAFF